This T cell receptor (beta chain) was sequenced during a study of CD8+ T cells in alopecia areata. Study-wide results and limits: Higher clonality and more expanded CD8+ clones appeared in lesional than normal scalp. It was observed that many expanded lesional clones persisted in scalp and blood during tofacitinib. The study found tofacitinib significantly decreased scalp clonality and expanded CD8+ clones among the top 100.

cDNA reverse transcribed from extracted RNA served as the sequencing template. The repertoire was sequenced with immunoSEQ multiplex PCR; TCRdb's copy has only in-frame clones and lacks some. The sample comprises 200,000 to 250,000 clones, over 60% of which are singletons, and around 4.3% rests with the top ten. Of note for this clone: Its antigen is still unknown.

The CDR3 loop spans 14 amino acids. Germline CDR1 reads LNHDA; CDR2 reads SQIVND (reference sequence). Unmatched junction bases numbered 5, after V lost 5 bases and J lost 3 bases. Treatment of the sample: oral pan-JAK inhibitor, 5-10 mg twice daily. The sequence came from a human donor with alopecia areata. J is TRBJ2-7 and V is TRBV19, with 9 positions matching TRBD1. The material sequenced was CD4+ T cells sorted from blood, taken at week 4, from a patient treated with tofacitinib. The CDR3 here is CASSHLGQGYEQYF. The CDR3 DNA reads as TGTGCCAGTAGTCACTTGGGACAGGGCTACGAGCAGTACTTC.